Sequencing of this TCR beta chain was carried out in a study of blood T cell repertoires in COVID-19. The germline V gene encodes CDR1 MNHGY and CDR2 SVAAGI. Trimming took 5 bases from V and 4 from J; bases not matched to a gene: 7. The CDR3 sequence is 15 residues long. Libraries were prepared by immunoSEQ multiplex PCR; TCRdb keeps only in-frame clonotypes and omits some of them. The table has 120,000 to 150,000 clones, around 84% seen once; the top ten hold around two fifths. The genes are TRBV6-9 and TRBJ2-1; the match to TRBD1 covers 8 bases. The clonotype was recovered from a human donor in a cohort sampled during active COVID-19. The sample taken for sequencing was peripheral blood. CDR3 loop: CASSAGQGTYNEQFF. The CDR3 DNA reads as TGTGCCAGCAGTGCCGGACAGGGAACTTACAATGAGCAGTTCTTC.